This TCR beta chain appears in the sequencing data of a study of technical replicates of blood from a handful of donors. V dropped 7 bases and J dropped 3 bases, with 19 bases sitting between them. This CDR3 spans 15 amino acids. Germline values: CDR1 LNHDA, CDR2 SQIVND (reference sequence). Clones were read by immunoSEQ multiplex PCR, and TCRdb kept only the in-frame ones, dropping some. The sample records around 98,000 clones, 95% being singletons. Sequenced sample: T cells isolated from PBMCs. The receptor was isolated from a human donor in good health. The chain employs TRBV19 and TRBJ2-7; TRBD2 is a possible D gene (6 bases). In DNA form, the CDR3 reads TGTGCCAGTAAGAGGTTTGCAGGGACTGGCTACGAGCAGTACTTC. It is translated as CASKRFAGTGYEQYF. The full variable domain, rest sourced from reference TRBV19 and TRBJ2-7, is DGGITQSPKYLFRKEGQNVTLSCEQNLNHDAMYWYRQDPGQGLRLIYYSQIVNDFQKGDIAEGYSVSREKKESFPLTVTSAQKNPTAFYLCASKRFAGTGYEQYFGPGTRLTVT.